Listed below are T cell receptor beta chains from one sample, sequenced in a study of spatial heterogeneity in lung cancer. Using its own MiXCR run on the 5' RACE reads, TCRdb lists one record per CDR3 protein. Here the sample spans roughly 14,000 distinct CDR3 sequences, 5.5% to 7% being singletons. Sequencing was performed on PBMCs, taken at follow-up. These TCRs come from a male donor with early-stage non-small cell lung cancer. CDR3s include the opening cysteine and the closing phenylalanine or tryptophan. The D gene is left open where the match is weak. A clone size is listed for some rows: how often the clone was seen (once, few, many), or a class if it is expanded.

many	TRBV24-1	TRBJ2-7	NA	CATSDAGTPTYEQYF	TGTGCCACCAGTGATGCCGGGACACCAACCTACGAGCAGTACTTC
many	TRBV6-4	TRBJ2-2	NA	CASSSRTDTGELFF	TGTGCCAGCAGTAGCCGGACAGATACCGGGGAGCTGTTTTTT
many	TRBV28	TRBJ2-6	NA	CASREYPGLESSGANVLTF	TGTGCCAGCAGGGAATACCCGGGACTCGAGAGCTCTGGGGCCAACGTCCTGACTTTC
many	TRBV5-5	TRBJ2-3	NA	CASSHRAKGTDTQYF	TGTGCCAGCAGCCACCGGGCCAAAGGCACAGATACGCAGTATTTT
many	TRBV7-9	TRBJ2-7	NA	CASSPPPTGTYSYEQYF	TGTGCCAGCAGCCCCCCCCCCACAGGGACTTACTCCTACGAGCAGTACTTC
many	TRBV11-2	TRBJ2-7	TRBD2	CASSLDGGYEQYF	TGTGCCAGCAGCTTAGACGGGGGGTACGAGCAGTACTTC
NA	TRBV15	TRBJ2-2	NA	CATSRIRGTNTGELFF	TGTGCCACCAGCAGGATCCGGGGGACGAACACCGGGGAGCTGTTTTTT
NA	TRBV12-3/TRBV12-4	TRBJ1-3	NA	CASSLQGTIYF	TGTGCCAGCAGTTTACAGGGGACCATATATTTT
many	TRBV2	TRBJ2-1	NA	CASRGLGSYNEQFF	TGTGCCAGCAGGGGCCTGGGCTCCTACAATGAGCAGTTCTTC
many	TRBV18	TRBJ2-1	TRBD2	CASSPTSGGVNEQFF	TGTGCCAGCTCACCCACTAGCGGCGGCGTCAATGAGCAGTTCTTC